The 16 T cell receptor beta chains presented below share a single source sample, sequenced in a study of TIL therapy for anti-PD-1-resistant metastatic lung cancer (dated by TCRdb to the early 2020s). The immunoSEQ v3 hsTCRB kit was used to amplify TCR beta CDR3 regions from genomic DNA through bias-controlled multiplex PCR. As stored in TCRdb, this immuneACCESS dataset retains in-frame rearrangements with V and J assigned. A fraction of the clones does not appear; measured against another copy, unresolved V genes explain less than half of the discrepancy, and the remainder lacks a known reason. A total of about 13,000 clones appear in this sample, less than 70% of them only once. Roughly 8.6% of the sample is in the top ten clones. In light of the paper, this sample's time point label describes: pre-treatment sample, taken before nivolumab and TIL therapy. Baseline tumor samples were excised metastases, mostly pleural nodules or supraclavicular lymph nodes, from the same resection used to grow TIL.

This sample comprised tumor tissue, obtained at baseline. All receptors derive from a woman between 30 and 80 years old with non-small cell lung cancer.

This rearrangement joins TRBV5-5 to TRBJ1-3; D not certain. Trimming removed 0 bases at V and 4 bases at J, with 8 bases between. Germline CDR1 reads SGHKS; CDR2 reads YYEKEE (reference sequence). The CDR3 sequence is 14 residues long. DNA of the CDR3: TGTGCCAGCAGCTTGGGAGGGTTGGGAAACACCATATATTTT. Amino acids: CASSLGGLGNTIYF.

This clone has a handful of counts. This chain links TRBV7-2 with TRBJ2-7; D is ambiguous. The CDR3 length is 13 residues. V was pared by 2 bases and J by 1 base, with 6 bases between. Germline loops: CDR1 SGHTA, CDR2 FQGNSA. The CDR3 DNA is TGTGCCAGCAGCTTAATGATTTCCTACGAGCAGTACTTC. As protein: CASSLMISYEQYF.

The chain has TRBV5-5 and TRBJ2-7; no clear D. V was cut by 0 bases and J by 9 bases, with 10 bases left in between. Germline CDR1 and CDR2: SGHKS and YYEKEE (reference sequence). The CDR3 is 12 amino acids. The CDR3 DNA reads as TGTGCCAGCAGCTTGGCCGGCCGCGGGCAGTACTTC. Its translation is CASSLAGRGQYF.

This chain uses TRBV5-6 with TRBJ1-1, with a tentative D call TRBD1 (6 bases). V was shortened by 0 bases and J by 7 bases, with 13 bases between the two germline ends. Germline V gene sequence: CDR1 SGHDT, CDR2 YYEEEE. The CDR3 covers 14 residues. The CDR3 protein is CASSLGGGGGEAFF. The DNA for the CDR3 is TGTGCCAGCAGCTTGGGAGGGGGAGGAGGTGAAGCTTTCTTT.

This chain connects TRBV4-2 to TRBJ2-1; D gene ambiguous. With 3 bases removed from V and 5 bases from J, the gap between germline ends came to 14 bases. This CDR3 contains 15 residues. Germline V gene lookup returns CDR1 LGHNA and CDR2 YNFKEQ. The CDR3, as DNA: TGTGCCAGCAGCCAGGCTCGGGCCCCACACAATGAGCAGTTCTTC. As protein: CASSQARAPHNEQFF.

The CDR3 region has the DNA TGCGCCAGCTTTCCGGGGGGGGACGGGGATACGCAGTATTTT. Translation gives CASFPGGDGDTQYF. The chain employs TRBV23-1 and TRBJ2-3; 8 nucleotides line up with TRBD2. TRBV23-1 is annotated as an ORF whose role is uncertain. This CDR3 contains 14 residues. Unmatched junction bases numbered 10, after V lost 8 bases and J lost 6 bases.

This chain links TRBV7-2 with TRBJ2-2, with D possibly being TRBD2 (6 bases). Germline assignment: CDR1 SGHTA and CDR2 FQGNSA. This CDR3 is built from 12 residues. Trimming stripped 5 bases from V and 6 bases from J, with 7 bases between. The CDR3 loop is CASSRLAGELFF. CDR3 nucleotide sequence: TGTGCCAGCAGCCGACTAGCCGGGGAGCTGTTTTTT.

This clone counts as medium-sized (0.01 to 0.1%). The chain has TRBV5-1 and TRBJ1-2; D remains unclear. The CDR3 sequence is 15 residues long. The germline V and J ends were trimmed by 0 bases and 4 bases, with 13 bases remaining between them. CDR1 is SGHRS and CDR2 is YFSETQ in the germline V gene. The chain's CDR3 is CASSLGTAKGYGYTF. CDR3 coding DNA: TGCGCCAGCAGCTTGGGGACGGCAAAGGGCTATGGCTACACCTTC.

The rearrangement uses TRBV19 and TRBJ1-2; a weak D match, TRBD1 (5 bases). CDR1 LNHDA and CDR2 SQIVND come from the germline V gene (reference sequence). The V end lost 2 bases, the J end lost 5 bases, and 9 bases lay between the germline ends. This CDR3 contains 13 residues. The CDR3 bases are TGTGCCAGTAGTATAAGGGGTTTATATGGCTACACCTTC. As protein: CASSIRGLYGYTF.

The V call is TRBV5-6, the J call TRBJ2-7; 10 bases are a match to TRBD2. After removal of 5 bases from V and 0 bases from J, the junction contained 5 bases not matched to a gene. Germline CDR1 and CDR2: SGHDT and YYEEEE. The CDR3 totals 15 residues. The CDR3 coding sequence is TGTGCCAGCAGACGTAGCGGGGGGACCTCCTACGAGCAGTACTTC. Encoded protein: CASRRSGGTSYEQYF.

V and J are TRBV11-2 and TRBJ1-1; D might be TRBD1 (5 bases). CDR3 length: 13 amino acids. Germline loops: CDR1 SGHAT, CDR2 FQNNGV. The V end was cut by 5 bases, the J end by 4 bases, with 11 bases between. CDR3 amino acids: CASSTGPSTEAFF. The CDR3 DNA follows: TGTGCCAGCAGCACAGGCCCGTCCACTGAAGCTTTCTTT.

This chain uses TRBV5-5 with TRBJ2-5; the D is unclear. CDR3 length: 13 amino acids. Deletions cut 2 bases from V and 1 base from J, with 6 bases between. Germline V gives CDR1 SGHKS, CDR2 YYEKEE (reference sequence). The CDR3 spells CASSFSSQETQYF. The CDR3 bases are TGTGCCAGCAGCTTTAGCAGCCAAGAGACCCAGTACTTC.

The chain couples TRBV9 to TRBJ2-2; the match to TRBD2 covers 12 bases. The ends lost 3 bases at V and 5 bases at J; junction bases unmatched: 2. The CDR3 has 15 amino acids. The germline V gene encodes CDR1 SGDLS and CDR2 YYNGEE. In DNA, the CDR3 is TGTGCCAGCAGCGGGACTAGCGGGACGACCGGGGAGCTGTTTTTT. Translation gives CASSGTSGTTGELFF.

This clone was seen more than once but under ten times. V usage is TRBV21-1 and J usage is TRBJ1-3. TRBV21-1 is reported as a pseudogene. This CDR3 region has 12 residues. CDR3 region: CARGTAGNTIYF. CDR3 bases: TGTGCCAGAGGAACTGCTGGAAACACCATATATTTT.

The chain couples TRBV5-5 to TRBJ1-5; 7 bases match TRBD1. Losses at the gene ends were 1 base for V and 4 bases for J; bases not matched to a gene: 8. The CDR3 loop spans 16 amino acids. The germline V gene encodes CDR1 SGHKS and CDR2 YYEKEE (reference sequence). The chain's CDR3 is CASSLTGRGPNQPQHF. CDR3 DNA sequence: TGTGCCAGCAGCTTGACGGGGAGGGGGCCAAATCAGCCCCAGCATTTT.

This clone was detected only once. The chain joins TRBV5-1 to TRBJ2-3; the D gene could be TRBD1 or TRBD2 (5 bases each). Germline V gene sequence: CDR1 SGHRS, CDR2 YFSETQ. The CDR3 sequence is 15 residues long. The V end lost 4 bases, the J end lost 0 bases, and 12 bases lay between the germline ends. CDR3: CASSLGRSSTDTQYF. The CDR3 bases are TGCGCCAGCAGCCTGGGACGGTCTAGCACAGATACGCAGTATTTT.